This T cell receptor (beta chain) was obtained from a study of OX40 agonist ivuxolimab in advanced cancers. The cohort excluded patients with autoimmune disease history or systemic immunosuppression. Some clones are missing from TCRdb's copy, which holds only in-frame ones; the method was immunoSEQ multiplex PCR. The sample records 60,000 to 70,000 clones, 70% to 90% being singletons. Study observations and caveats: Low levels of normalized T-cell clonal expansion also appeared in some nonresponders.

The germline V gene encodes CDR1 MNHNY and CDR2 SVGAGI (reference sequence). This CDR3 contains 10 residues. The V end was cut by 4 bases, the J end by 7 bases, with 4 bases between. Concerning this clone: No antigen is known for it.

This clonotype was obtained from an adult with an advanced solid tumor such as melanoma, head and neck, liver or kidney cancer. Sequencing was performed on CD4+ or CD8+ T cells sorted from blood, taken in a trial of the OX40 agonist ivuxolimab. The rearrangement links TRBV6-6 to TRBJ1-1; D gene uncertain. CDR3 protein: CASSSFEAFF. CDR3 in DNA: TGTGCCAGCAGTTCCTTTGAAGCTTTCTTT.